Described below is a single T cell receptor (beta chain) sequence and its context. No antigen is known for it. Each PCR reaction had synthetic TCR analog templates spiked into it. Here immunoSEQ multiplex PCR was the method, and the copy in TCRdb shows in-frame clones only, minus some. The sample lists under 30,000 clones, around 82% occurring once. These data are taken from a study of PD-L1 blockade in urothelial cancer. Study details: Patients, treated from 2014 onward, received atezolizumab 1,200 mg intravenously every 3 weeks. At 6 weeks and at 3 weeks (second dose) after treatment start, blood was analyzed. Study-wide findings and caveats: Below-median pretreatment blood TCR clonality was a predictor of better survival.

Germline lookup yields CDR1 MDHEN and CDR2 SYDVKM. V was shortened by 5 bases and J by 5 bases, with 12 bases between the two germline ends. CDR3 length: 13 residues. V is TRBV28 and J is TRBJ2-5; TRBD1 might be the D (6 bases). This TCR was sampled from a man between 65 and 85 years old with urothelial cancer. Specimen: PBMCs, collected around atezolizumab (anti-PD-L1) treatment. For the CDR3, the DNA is TGTGCCAGCAGTACAGGGTTTCTCGAGACCCAGTACTTC. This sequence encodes CASSTGFLETQYF.